A selection of T cell receptor beta chains follows, all from one sample in a study of T-cell reconstitution after alpha-beta-depleted transplantation in children. TCRdb reprocessed the PCR reads with MiXCR, giving one entry per CDR3 protein. The sample shows fewer than 550,000 distinct CDR3 sequences, roughly an eighth of them seen only once. The input for sequencing was PBMCs, mostly from graft donor cells, taken 180 days after TCRalphabeta/CD19-depleted stem cell transplant. The receptors here all came from a female patient aged 2-9 years who had a stem cell transplant for aplastic anemia, so the T cells may come from the graft donor. The CDR3 runs from the conserved cysteine through the conserved F or W. A D gene is named only where the DNA matches it firmly. The listing skips clone size in some rows; elsewhere it reads once, few, many or a size class.

j_call v_call d_call clone_size cdr3_aa cdr3_nt
TRBJ1-4 TRBV5-6 TRBD1 few CASSSLGGGGALGPEKLFF TGTGCCAGCAGCTCCCTTGGTGGAGGGGGCGCCTTGGGCCCGGAAAAACTGTTTTTT
TRBJ2-3 TRBV4-3 . few CASSQIRLTDTQYF TGCGCCAGCAGCCAAATCCGCCTAACAGATACGCAGTATTTT
TRBJ2-7 TRBV7-6 TRBD1 few CASSVGQTYEQYF TGTGCCAGCAGCGTGGGACAGACCTACGAGCAGTACTTC
TRBJ2-2 TRBV12-3/TRBV12-4 . many CASSLADPYRSGELFF TGTGCCAGCAGTTTAGCGGACCCCTACAGGTCCGGGGAGCTGTTTTTT
TRBJ1-5 TRBV11-2 TRBD1 . CASSWKPGQGGSNQPQHF TGTGCCAGCAGCTGGAAACCGGGACAGGGGGGAAGCAATCAGCCCCAGCATTTT
TRBJ2-2 TRBV11-2 . few CASSFLQGPGELFF TGTGCCAGCAGCTTTTTACAGGGCCCCGGGGAGCTGTTTTTT
TRBJ2-7 TRBV6-2/TRBV6-3 TRBD2 . CASSRPGLAVTYEQYF TGTGCCAGCAGTCGGCCGGGACTAGCGGTTACCTACGAGCAGTACTTC
TRBJ2-7 TRBV7-2 . . CASSPRGWYEQYF TGTGCCAGCAGCCCGCGGGGATGGTACGAGCAGTACTTC
TRBJ2-1 TRBV7-2 . . CASSFGLANEQFF TGTGCCAGCAGCTTCGGCCTAGCAAATGAGCAGTTCTTC
TRBJ2-7 TRBV2 . few CASSLGGSGYEQYF TGTGCCAGCAGCCTCGGGGGTTCGGGGTACGAGCAGTACTTC
TRBJ2-5 TRBV21-1 . many CASSNQKSGRATETQYF TGTGCCAGCAGCAACCAGAAGAGCGGGAGGGCCACGGAGACCCAGTACTTC
TRBJ1-2 TRBV29-1 TRBD1 many CSVRDRGPGYTF TGCAGCGTCCGGGACAGGGGGCCGGGCTACACCTTC
TRBJ2-3 TRBV4-3 TRBD1 few CASSLGQEEDTQYF TGCGCCAGCAGCCTCGGACAGGAGGAAGATACGCAGTATTTT
TRBJ2-5 TRBV28 TRBD1 few CASGARTGLIETQYF TGTGCCAGCGGAGCTAGGACAGGGTTAATAGAGACCCAGTACTTC
TRBJ1-1 TRBV5-1 TRBD1 few CASRKQGSNTEAFF TGCGCCAGCAGAAAACAGGGGTCGAACACTGAAGCTTTCTTT
TRBJ2-5 TRBV5-1 . . CASSLALSETQYF TGCGCCAGCAGCTTGGCCCTATCAGAGACCCAGTACTTC
TRBJ1-5 TRBV20-1 . many CSARDRAVGNQPQHF TGCAGTGCTAGAGATCGCGCGGTCGGCAATCAGCCCCAGCATTTT
TRBJ2-1 TRBV4-3 . . CASSQDLRVRANEQFF TGCGCCAGCAGCCAAGATTTGAGGGTTAGGGCCAATGAGCAGTTCTTC
TRBJ2-1 TRBV12-3/TRBV12-4 TRBD2 . CASSSNSISGSSYNEQFF TGTGCCAGCAGTTCCAACTCGATTAGCGGGAGCTCCTACAATGAGCAGTTCTTC
TRBJ2-1 TRBV7-2 TRBD1 . CASSLMGQEYNEQFF TGTGCCAGCAGCTTAATGGGACAGGAGTACAATGAGCAGTTCTTC
TRBJ1-1 TRBV19 . once CASSIIGTREAFF TGTGCCAGTAGTATTATTGGGACACGAGAAGCTTTCTTT
TRBJ2-5 TRBV11-1 TRBD2 . CASSLTPSGRALFQETQYF TGTGCCAGCAGCTTAACGCCTAGCGGGAGGGCCCTATTCCAAGAGACCCAGTACTTC
TRBJ1-5 TRBV20-1 TRBD1 many CSALTGGDQPQHF TGCAGTGCGCTGACAGGGGGTGATCAGCCCCAGCATTTT
TRBJ2-7 TRBV24-1 . . CATSDFGLSEQYF TGTGCCACCAGTGATTTTGGTCTCTCGGAGCAGTACTTC
TRBJ1-2 TRBV29-1 TRBD1 few CSVGTGWVYGYTF TGCAGCGTCGGGACAGGGTGGGTCTATGGCTACACCTTC
TRBJ2-7 TRBV28 . few CASSFIDFSYEQYF TGTGCCAGCAGCTTCATAGACTTCTCCTACGAGCAGTACTTC
TRBJ2-3 TRBV7-8 TRBD2 . CASSLVVQTGRARDTQYF TGTGCCAGCAGCTTAGTGGTTCAGACCGGGAGGGCCAGGGATACGCAGTATTTT
TRBJ2-1 TRBV11-2 . few CASSPGLNNEQFF TGTGCCAGCAGCCCTGGACTCAACAATGAGCAGTTCTTC
TRBJ2-1 TRBV20-1 . . CSARDFNFEGPVLFDEQFF TGCAGTGCTAGAGATTTTAATTTTGAAGGTCCCGTACTGTTCGATGAGCAGTTCTTC
TRBJ2-6 TRBV18 . few CASSLDPTDRTVPGANVLTF TGTGCCAGCTCACTCGATCCCACCGACAGGACAGTACCCGGGGCCAACGTCCTGACTTTC
TRBJ1-5 TRBV18 . many CASSPDTQGPQHF TGTGCCAGCTCACCGGACACCCAGGGGCCCCAGCATTTT
TRBJ2-6 TRBV6-1 . few CASSKGRAPGANVLTF TGTGCCAGCAGTAAGGGACGGGCACCTGGGGCCAACGTCCTGACTTTC
TRBJ1-1 TRBV29-1 . many CSVEDLPSTEAFF TGCAGCGTTGAAGATCTTCCCTCTACTGAAGCTTTCTTT
TRBJ2-7 TRBV6-1 . . CASTGTPGTAYEQYF TGTGCCAGCACCGGAACTCCCGGGACCGCTTACGAGCAGTACTTC
TRBJ2-2 TRBV11-2 . . CASSLRGGRILENTGELFF TGTGCCAGCAGCCTAAGGGGGGGGAGGATACTTGAGAACACCGGGGAGCTGTTTTTT
TRBJ1-2 TRBV20-1 TRBD1 . CSARDFKPGQWIFF TGCAGTGCTAGAGATTTCAAACCGGGACAGTGGATATTCTTC
TRBJ1-5 TRBV6-2/TRBV6-3 . . CASSPSGRKSNQPQHF TGTGCCAGCAGCCCCTCGGGGAGAAAGAGCAATCAGCCCCAGCATTTT
TRBJ2-2 TRBV9 TRBD1 few CASSPRTGDGELFF TGTGCCAGCAGCCCCCGGACAGGGGACGGGGAGCTGTTTTTT
TRBJ2-1 TRBV6-2/TRBV6-3 TRBD2 few CASSWREPYNEQFF TGTGCCAGCAGTTGGCGGGAGCCCTACAATGAGCAGTTCTTC
TRBJ2-1 TRBV4-1 . . CASSPLSGIYYNEQFF TGCGCCAGCAGTCCTTTGTCAGGGATCTATTACAATGAGCAGTTCTTC
TRBJ1-2 TRBV7-8 . . CASSHRGSGNYGYTF TGTGCCAGCAGCCACCGCGGGTCAGGGAACTATGGCTACACCTTC